The rows below give T cell receptor beta chains drawn from one sample of a study of blood T cell repertoires in COVID-19. Some clones are missing from TCRdb's copy, which holds only in-frame ones; the method was immunoSEQ multiplex PCR. The table has some 44,000 clones, 80% to 90% seen once. The specimen sequenced was peripheral blood. These receptors originate from a man in his fifties or sixties with active COVID-19. Each CDR3 is given with its conserved first and last residue. A D gene is named only where the DNA matches it firmly. Clone size appears in some rows only: once, few, many, or a class for an expanded clone.

>.|TRBJ2-4|.|TRBV7-2
CASSPQGAKNIQYF
TGTGCCAGCAGCCCGCAGGGGGCCAAAAACATTCAGTACTTC
>TRBD1|TRBJ1-2|.|TRBV6-5
CASRIPGTVYGYTF
TGTGCCAGCAGGATCCCCGGGACAGTTTATGGCTACACCTTC
>.|TRBJ1-6|.|TRBV2
CASSTGTKDSPLHF
TGTGCCAGCAGTACCGGGACAAAAGATTCACCCCTCCACTTT
>.|TRBJ1-1|.|TRBV27
CASTRTGTYTEAFF
TGTGCCAGCACCCGGACCGGGACTTACACTGAAGCTTTCTTT
>TRBD1|TRBJ1-4|.|TRBV5-6
CASSYGTGQVNEKLFF
TGTGCCAGCAGCTACGGGACAGGGCAAGTTAATGAAAAACTGTTTTTT
>TRBD1|TRBJ2-5|.|TRBV24-1
CATSETGGWGTQYF
TGTGCCACCTCGGAGACAGGGGGCTGGGGGACCCAGTACTTC
>TRBD2|TRBJ2-1|.|TRBV11-3
CASSSPGLAGDNEQFF
TGTGCCAGCAGCTCCCCCGGACTAGCGGGAGATAATGAGCAGTTCTTC
>TRBD2|TRBJ2-2|.|TRBV4-3
CASSQAGGSVTGELFF
TGCGCCAGCAGCCAAGCGGGGGGGTCGGTCACCGGGGAGCTGTTTTTT
>TRBD1|TRBJ2-7|.|TRBV6-7
CASSYAIVGRGLYEQYF
TGTGCCAGCAGTTATGCGATCGTCGGCAGGGGGCTCTACGAGCAGTACTTC
>TRBD1|TRBJ2-7|.|TRBV6-5
CASSYRGQYYEQYF
TGTGCCAGCAGTTACAGGGGGCAATACTACGAGCAGTACTTC
>.|TRBJ2-5|.|TRBV11-2
CASSTNSVETQYF
TGTGCCAGCAGCACGAATTCAGTCGAGACCCAGTACTTC
>TRBD1|TRBJ1-6|.|TRBV6-1
CASSATDRAGSNNSPLHF
TGTGCCAGCAGTGCGACTGACAGGGCGGGATCGAATAATTCACCCCTCCACTTT
>TRBD2|TRBJ2-5|.|TRBV7-7
CASSLGLAGGETQYF
TGTGCTAGCAGCCTCGGACTAGCGGGAGGAGAGACCCAGTACTTC
>TRBD2|TRBJ2-3|.|TRBV30
CAWTLLAGTDTQYF
TGTGCCTGGACGCTACTAGCGGGCACAGATACGCAGTATTTT
>TRBD1|TRBJ1-6|once|TRBV25-1
CASSALTSTGNSNSPLHF
TGTGCCAGCAGTGCTCTAACGTCGACAGGGAATAGTAATTCACCCCTCCACTTT
>.|TRBJ1-5|once|TRBV27
CASSPSVTGLLNQPQHF
TGTGCCAGCAGTCCCTCAGTTACAGGGCTGCTGAATCAGCCCCAGCATTTT
>TRBD1|TRBJ2-2|.|TRBV19
CASSRTGENTGELFF
TGTGCCAGTAGCCGGACAGGGGAGAACACCGGGGAGCTGTTTTTT
>.|TRBJ1-1|.|TRBV6-5
CASSSPGFTEAFF
TGTGCCAGCAGTTCCCCAGGTTTCACTGAAGCTTTCTTT
>TRBD2|TRBJ2-1|.|TRBV6-4
CASSRTSGTYNEQFF
TGTGCCAGCAGTCGGACTAGCGGGACCTACAATGAGCAGTTCTTC
>TRBD1|TRBJ1-1|once|TRBV6-1
CASSETGENTEAFF
TGTGCCAGCAGTGAAACAGGGGAGAACACTGAAGCTTTCTTT
>.|TRBJ1-5|.|TRBV12-3/TRBV12-4
CASSLAENQPQHF
TGTGCCAGCAGTTTAGCAGAGAATCAGCCCCAGCATTTT
>TRBD2|TRBJ2-7|.|TRBV5-6
CASSLARTSNEQYF
TGTGCCAGCAGCTTGGCCCGGACTAGCAACGAGCAGTACTTC
>.|TRBJ1-5|.|TRBV28
CASRNRDQPQHF
TGTGCCAGCAGAAACAGGGACCAGCCCCAGCATTTT
>.|TRBJ1-5|.|TRBV20-1
CSASLPGQPQHF
TGCAGTGCTAGTCTCCCGGGTCAGCCCCAGCATTTT
>TRBD1|TRBJ1-1|few|TRBV7-9
CASSSRTGWGTEAFF
TGTGCCAGCAGCTCCCGGACAGGGTGGGGGACTGAAGCTTTCTTT
>.|TRBJ2-7|.|TRBV6-7
CASSYSTKAYEQYF
TGTGCCAGCAGTTACTCGACAAAGGCCTACGAGCAGTACTTC
>.|TRBJ2-3|few|TRBV11-2
CASSTFGSTDTQYF
TGTGCCAGCAGCACCTTTGGCAGCACAGATACGCAGTATTTT
>TRBD2|TRBJ2-1|.|TRBV24-1
CATSDDRSGRAISEQFF
TGTGCCACCAGTGATGACCGTAGCGGGAGGGCCATCAGTGAGCAGTTCTTC
>.|TRBJ1-3|.|TRBV5-5
CASSFQWSLNSGNTIYF
TGTGCCAGCAGCTTTCAGTGGAGCTTAAACTCTGGAAACACCATATATTTT
>.|TRBJ1-1|.|TRBV6-1
CASSEGVSGYTEAFF
TGTGCCAGCAGTGAAGGGGTGTCAGGGTACACTGAAGCTTTCTTT
>.|TRBJ1-1|.|TRBV28
CASGRVAEAFF
TGTGCCAGCGGTCGGGTCGCTGAAGCTTTCTTT
>.|TRBJ2-1|.|TRBV4-3
CASSQETAPYNEQFF
TGCGCCAGCAGCCAAGAGACAGCGCCCTACAATGAGCAGTTCTTC
>.|TRBJ1-1|.|TRBV30
CAWSEANTEAFF
TGTGCCTGGAGCGAGGCTAACACTGAAGCTTTCTTT
>.|TRBJ2-5|once|TRBV6-5
CASTPPGKETQYF
TGTGCCAGCACCCCCCCGGGGAAAGAGACCCAGTACTTC
>TRBD2|TRBJ2-3|.|TRBV11-2
CASSLLGLAQDTQYF
TGTGCCAGCAGCTTACTGGGACTAGCCCAAGATACGCAGTATTTT
>TRBD1|TRBJ1-6|.|TRBV10-3
CAISQGARDSPLHF
TGTGCCATCAGCCAGGGGGCGCGGGATTCACCCCTCCACTTT
>.|TRBJ2-3|.|TRBV5-4
CASSLDTEGAWYTQYF
TGTGCCAGCAGCCTTGACACGGAGGGGGCATGGTATACGCAGTATTTT
>TRBD1|TRBJ1-5|.|TRBV6-5
CASGAQGSNQPQHF
TGTGCCAGCGGCGCACAGGGGAGCAATCAGCCCCAGCATTTT
>.|TRBJ1-1|once|TRBV19
CASSIPLTGEAFF
TGTGCCAGTAGTATACCTCTGACAGGCGAAGCTTTCTTT
>.|TRBJ2-1|.|TRBV10-3
CAIGEMNEQFF
TGTGCCATCGGGGAGATGAATGAGCAGTTCTTC
>.|TRBJ2-7|.|TRBV7-8
CASSLAPRDAFQGEQYF
TGTGCCAGCAGCTTAGCGCCTAGGGACGCCTTCCAGGGGGAGCAGTACTTC
>TRBD1|TRBJ1-1|.|TRBV19
CASSMNRGSAEAFF
TGTGCCAGTAGTATGAACAGGGGGAGTGCTGAAGCTTTCTTT
>TRBD1|TRBJ1-1|.|TRBV7-9
CASSVDRGAAFF
TGTGCCAGCAGCGTCGACAGGGGTGCGGCTTTCTTT
>TRBD2|TRBJ2-2|few|TRBV18
CASSSLAGRNTGELFF
TGTGCCAGCTCTTCCCTAGCGGGGAGAAACACCGGGGAGCTGTTTTTT
>TRBD1|TRBJ1-6|few|TRBV7-9
CASSLPPGQGAYNSPLHF
TGTGCCAGCAGCCTACCCCCGGGACAGGGGGCCTATAATTCACCCCTCCACTTT
>.|TRBJ1-2|.|TRBV6-1
CASSEIGARGYTF
TGTGCCAGCAGTGAAATAGGGGCTCGGGGCTACACCTTC
>TRBD1|TRBJ1-1|.|TRBV5-1
CASSDGQGGTEAFF
TGCGCCAGCAGCGACGGACAGGGGGGCACTGAAGCTTTCTTT
>.|TRBJ2-5|.|TRBV19
CASAPLVAGQETQYF
TGTGCCAGTGCCCCCTTGGTGGCAGGGCAAGAGACCCAGTACTTC
>.|TRBJ2-7|once|TRBV29-1
CSVVEGPYEQYF
TGCAGCGTTGTGGAGGGGCCCTACGAGCAGTACTTC
>.|TRBJ1-6|.|TRBV9
CASGHGERSPLHF
TGTGCCAGCGGCCATGGAGAGCGGTCACCCCTCCACTTT
>.|TRBJ2-3|.|TRBV7-8
CASSVGVAGDTQYF
TGTGCCAGCAGCGTAGGGGTAGCCGGAGATACGCAGTATTTT
>.|TRBJ2-7|.|TRBV11-3
CASSLGGPSNYEQYF
TGTGCCAGCAGCTTAGGAGGTCCGTCTAACTACGAGCAGTACTTC
>.|TRBJ2-1|.|TRBV14
CASSQDRNKQFF
TGTGCCAGCAGCCAAGACAGGAACAAGCAGTTCTTC
>.|TRBJ2-5|.|TRBV7-8
CASSQGERETQYF
TGTGCCAGCAGCCAAGGGGAACGGGAGACCCAGTACTTC
>TRBD1|TRBJ2-7|.|TRBV7-4
CASSLVKGAQRYF
TGTGCCAGCAGCTTAGTGAAGGGGGCGCAGCGGTACTTC